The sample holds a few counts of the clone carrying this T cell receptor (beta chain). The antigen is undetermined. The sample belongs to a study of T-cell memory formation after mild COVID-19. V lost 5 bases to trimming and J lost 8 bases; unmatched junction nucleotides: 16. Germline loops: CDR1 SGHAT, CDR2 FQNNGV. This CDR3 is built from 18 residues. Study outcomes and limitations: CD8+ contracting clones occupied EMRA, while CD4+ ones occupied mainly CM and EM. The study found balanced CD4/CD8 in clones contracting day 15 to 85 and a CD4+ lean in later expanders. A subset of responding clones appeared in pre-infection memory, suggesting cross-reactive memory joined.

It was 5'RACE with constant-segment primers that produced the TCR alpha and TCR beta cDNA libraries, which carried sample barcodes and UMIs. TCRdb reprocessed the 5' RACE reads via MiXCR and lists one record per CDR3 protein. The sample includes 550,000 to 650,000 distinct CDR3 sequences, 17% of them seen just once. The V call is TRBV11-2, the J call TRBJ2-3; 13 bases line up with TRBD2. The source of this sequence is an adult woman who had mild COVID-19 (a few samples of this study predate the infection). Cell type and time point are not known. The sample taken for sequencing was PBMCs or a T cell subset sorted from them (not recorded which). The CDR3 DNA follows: TGTGCCAGCAGCAACCGGGGACTAGCGGGGAGCGCGTGGGTTACGCAGTATTTT. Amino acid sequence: CASSNRGLAGSAWVTQYF. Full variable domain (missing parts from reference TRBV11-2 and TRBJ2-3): EAGVAQSPRYKIIEKRQSVAFWCNPISGHATLYWYQQILGQGPKLLIQFQNNGVVDDSQLPKDRFSAERLKGVDSTLKIQPAKLEDSAVYLCASSNRGLAGSAWVTQYFGPGTRLTVL.